This T cell receptor beta chain was captured in a study of T cell responses to AZD1222 COVID-19 vaccine. Only in-frame clones appear in the TCRdb table, and some are missing; sequencing was by immunoSEQ multiplex PCR. This table has under 150,000 clones, 88% appearing once. Study observations and caveats: Every sample of the repertoires postdated the peak T cell response. Donors, mostly white British, included more females; clonal diversity was possibly underestimated.

Samples with a second dose at about 4 or about 12 weeks were pooled together. On this clone itself: Its antigen is unidentified.

Germline V gene data show CDR1 as MNHEY and CDR2 as SVGEGT. V was clipped by 5 bases and J by 5 bases; unmatched bases: 5. The CDR3 is 15 amino acids. The starting material was peripheral blood, obtained 28 days after the second AZD1222 dose. The J gene is TRBJ1-4, the V gene TRBV6-2 or TRBV6-3; 10 bases map to TRBD1. This clonotype originated in an adult who received the AZD1222 COVID-19 vaccine. Here the CDR3 DNA reads TGTGCCAGCAGTCTACCGGGACAGGGGAATGAAAAACTGTTTTTT. Protein product: CASSLPGQGNEKLFF.